The sequence of this T cell receptor beta chain was determined in a study of T cell responses to AZD1222 COVID-19 vaccine. Broader study findings: Only a handful of AZD1222 recipients tested seropositive at baseline. Regions 160-218 and 743-854 held dominance among vaccine-associated CD4 TCRs, which spanned spike.

Sequencing used immunoSEQ multiplex PCR; TCRdb keeps in-frame clones, though not all of them. The sample holds just under 95,000 clones; around nine tenths are singletons and the top ten take 10% to 15%. Per the germline V gene, CDR1 is KGHSH and CDR2 is LQKENI. This CDR3 comprises 15 residues. J gave up 4 bases and V 4 bases, and 6 bases lay outside the gene matches. On this clone: Its matching antigen is unknown.

V is TRBV18 and J is TRBJ1-3; 8 nucleotides match TRBD1. The clonotype originates from an adult in good health. Sample: peripheral blood, taken on day 0 of AZD1222 vaccination. The DNA for the CDR3 is TGTGCCAGCTCACTACAGGGGGATTCCGGAAACACCATATATTTT. It codes for CASSLQGDSGNTIYF.